The rows below give T cell receptor beta chains drawn from one sample of a study of CD8 T cells in Susac syndrome. Each CDR3 protein is one row after TCRdb ran MiXCR on the immunoSEQ multiplex PCR reads. The sample carries over 95,000 distinct CDR3 sequences, roughly 92% recorded once. Sequenced: CD8+ T cells from PBMCs. The origin of the receptors is a human donor in good health. Both conserved end residues are part of each CDR3. A D gene is named only where the DNA matches it firmly. Clone size is shown for a subset of rows, as once, few, many or a class of expanded clone.

V gene: TRBV6-2/TRBV6-3
D gene: .
J gene: TRBJ1-1
clone size: .
CDR3 DNA: TGTGCCAGCTCCGACCGGGGGGGACGGGAAGCTTTCTTT
CDR3 protein: CASSDRGGREAFF

V gene: TRBV7-6
D gene: .
J gene: TRBJ1-1
clone size: .
CDR3 DNA: TGTGCCAGCAGCTTATCGGCCGCGGGGAAAGCTTTCTTT
CDR3 protein: CASSLSAAGKAFF

V gene: TRBV20-1
D gene: .
J gene: TRBJ1-5
clone size: .
CDR3 DNA: TGCAGTGCTATCGAGCAGACCAATCAGCCCCAGCATTTT
CDR3 protein: CSAIEQTNQPQHF

V gene: TRBV18
D gene: .
J gene: TRBJ1-2
clone size: .
CDR3 DNA: TGTGCCAGCTCACCGCAAAGGGACCTGCGCTATGGCTACACCTTC
CDR3 protein: CASSPQRDLRYGYTF

V gene: TRBV6-2/TRBV6-3
D gene: TRBD2
J gene: TRBJ2-1
clone size: .
CDR3 DNA: TGTGCCAGCAGTTATATCGGCTGGGCTAGCGGGATGAGCTCCTACAATGAGCAGTTCTTC
CDR3 protein: CASSYIGWASGMSSYNEQFF

V gene: TRBV3-1
D gene: .
J gene: TRBJ2-3
clone size: .
CDR3 DNA: TGTGCCAGCAGCCAAGAGCTGAGCACAGATACGCAGTATTTT
CDR3 protein: CASSQELSTDTQYF

V gene: TRBV6-5
D gene: .
J gene: TRBJ1-3
clone size: .
CDR3 DNA: TGTGCCAGGACAGCGGCGAGCTCTGGAAACACCATATATTTT
CDR3 protein: CARTAASSGNTIYF

V gene: TRBV7-6
D gene: .
J gene: TRBJ1-4
clone size: .
CDR3 DNA: TGTGCCAGCAGCGCTGTAGGGGGGGATGGCGAAAAACTGTTTTTT
CDR3 protein: CASSAVGGDGEKLFF

V gene: TRBV28
D gene: .
J gene: TRBJ1-2
clone size: .
CDR3 DNA: TGTGCCAGCAGTTTAGGGCAGCATAACTATGGCTACACCTTC
CDR3 protein: CASSLGQHNYGYTF

V gene: TRBV7-2
D gene: .
J gene: TRBJ1-3
clone size: .
CDR3 DNA: TGTGCCAGCAGCTTCGGCGGAAACACCATATATTTT
CDR3 protein: CASSFGGNTIYF

V gene: TRBV7-9
D gene: .
J gene: TRBJ1-1
clone size: .
CDR3 DNA: TGTGCCAGCAGCTCCCGGGCGGGTGGTGTAGCTTTCTTT
CDR3 protein: CASSSRAGGVAFF

V gene: TRBV19
D gene: TRBD1
J gene: TRBJ2-1
clone size: .
CDR3 DNA: TGTGCCAGTAGGAAGGGACAGGGGGCAGAAAATGAGCAGTTCTTC
CDR3 protein: CASRKGQGAENEQFF

V gene: TRBV20-1
D gene: .
J gene: TRBJ2-7
clone size: .
CDR3 DNA: TGCAGTGCTACTCGGACAGCATCCTCCTACGAGCAGTACTTC
CDR3 protein: CSATRTASSYEQYF

V gene: TRBV7-2
D gene: TRBD2
J gene: TRBJ2-3
clone size: .
CDR3 DNA: TGTGCCAGCAGCTTAGCGGCGGGAGGAATAGATACGCAGTATTTT
CDR3 protein: CASSLAAGGIDTQYF

V gene: TRBV4-3
D gene: TRBD1
J gene: TRBJ2-2
clone size: .
CDR3 DNA: TGCGCCAGCAGCCGACAGGGGGCCGCGGAGCTGTTTTTT
CDR3 protein: CASSRQGAAELFF

V gene: TRBV27
D gene: .
J gene: TRBJ2-6
clone size: .
CDR3 DNA: TGTGCCAGCAGTTTCGGGGCTGGGGCCAACGTCCTGACTTTC
CDR3 protein: CASSFGAGANVLTF

V gene: TRBV4-1
D gene: .
J gene: TRBJ1-2
clone size: .
CDR3 DNA: TGCGCCAGCAGCCAAGGTCTGGGGGACTATGGCTACACCTTC
CDR3 protein: CASSQGLGDYGYTF

V gene: TRBV3-1
D gene: TRBD2
J gene: TRBJ2-2
clone size: .
CDR3 DNA: TGTGCCAGCACTAGCGGGAGAGTAGTAACCGGGGAGCTGTTTTTT
CDR3 protein: CASTSGRVVTGELFF

V gene: TRBV19
D gene: .
J gene: TRBJ2-2
clone size: .
CDR3 DNA: TGTGCCAGTAGAAGGCTGTCGAACACCGGGGAGCTGTTTTTT
CDR3 protein: CASRRLSNTGELFF

V gene: TRBV7-9
D gene: TRBD1
J gene: TRBJ1-5
clone size: .
CDR3 DNA: TGTGCCAGCAGCCCGACAGGGATAGCGGTTCAGCCCCAGCATTTT
CDR3 protein: CASSPTGIAVQPQHF

V gene: TRBV20-1
D gene: .
J gene: TRBJ2-4
clone size: .
CDR3 DNA: TGCAGTGCTAGACCTCAAAAGGGTAGCAAAAACATTCAGTACTTC
CDR3 protein: CSARPQKGSKNIQYF

V gene: TRBV30
D gene: TRBD1
J gene: TRBJ1-2
clone size: .
CDR3 DNA: TGTGCCTGGAGTGTAGCGGGGACAGGGTATGGCTACACCTTC
CDR3 protein: CAWSVAGTGYGYTF

V gene: TRBV12-3/TRBV12-4
D gene: .
J gene: TRBJ1-5
clone size: .
CDR3 DNA: TGTGCCAGCAGCCCGAGCCAATTTCAGCCCCAGCATTTT
CDR3 protein: CASSPSQFQPQHF

V gene: TRBV18
D gene: TRBD1
J gene: TRBJ2-5
clone size: .
CDR3 DNA: TGTGCCAGCTCACCACCGAAGCGCCGGGGACAGGAAAGTCGGGAGACCCAGTACTTC
CDR3 protein: CASSPPKRRGQESRETQYF

V gene: TRBV10-3
D gene: TRBD2
J gene: TRBJ2-3
clone size: .
CDR3 DNA: TGTGCCATCGCCGCGGGAGAGCGCACAGATACGCAGTATTTT
CDR3 protein: CAIAAGERTDTQYF

V gene: TRBV7-3
D gene: .
J gene: TRBJ2-5
clone size: .
CDR3 DNA: TGTGCCAGCAGCTTGTCTCCCCAAGAGACCCAGTACTTC
CDR3 protein: CASSLSPQETQYF

V gene: TRBV6-5
D gene: .
J gene: TRBJ2-2
clone size: few
CDR3 DNA: TGTGCCAGCAGCCCTACCGAGTCCGCCGGGGAGCTGTTTTTT
CDR3 protein: CASSPTESAGELFF

V gene: TRBV7-9
D gene: .
J gene: TRBJ2-7
clone size: .
CDR3 DNA: TGTGCCAGCAGCGAAATAATGCGGGACTGGGCGTACTTC
CDR3 protein: CASSEIMRDWAYF

V gene: TRBV5-1
D gene: .
J gene: TRBJ1-1
clone size: .
CDR3 DNA: TGCGCCAGCAGGGGAGATAAGAAAGCTTTCTTT
CDR3 protein: CASRGDKKAFF

V gene: TRBV20-1
D gene: TRBD1
J gene: TRBJ1-5
clone size: .
CDR3 DNA: TGCAGTGCTAGCTTCGGACAGGGAAATCAGCCCCAGCATTTT
CDR3 protein: CSASFGQGNQPQHF

V gene: TRBV30
D gene: .
J gene: TRBJ2-7
clone size: .
CDR3 DNA: TGTGCCCGGAGTCGGCGTGGGACCTACGAGCAGTACTTC
CDR3 protein: CARSRRGTYEQYF

V gene: TRBV4-1
D gene: .
J gene: TRBJ1-2
clone size: .
CDR3 DNA: TGCGCCAGCAGCCAAGACAGGGTTGGTGGCTACACCTTC
CDR3 protein: CASSQDRVGGYTF

V gene: TRBV19
D gene: TRBD1
J gene: TRBJ2-2
clone size: .
CDR3 DNA: TGTGCCAGTAACAGAGGGACAGCTAACACCGGGGAGCTGTTTTTT
CDR3 protein: CASNRGTANTGELFF

V gene: TRBV5-1
D gene: TRBD2
J gene: TRBJ2-1
clone size: .
CDR3 DNA: TGCGCCAGCAGCTTCCGAACTAGCGGGGGGTACAATGAGCAGTTCTTC
CDR3 protein: CASSFRTSGGYNEQFF

V gene: TRBV9
D gene: .
J gene: TRBJ2-1
clone size: .
CDR3 DNA: TGTGCCAGCAGCGTAATCGGGACACAGTACAATGAGCAGTTCTTC
CDR3 protein: CASSVIGTQYNEQFF

V gene: TRBV6-2/TRBV6-3
D gene: .
J gene: TRBJ1-3
clone size: few
CDR3 DNA: TGTGCCAGCAGACTACCAATCTACGGCAGAAACACCATATATTTT
CDR3 protein: CASRLPIYGRNTIYF

V gene: TRBV7-3
D gene: .
J gene: TRBJ2-1
clone size: .
CDR3 DNA: TGTGCCAGCAGGACCGCGGACAATGAGCAGTTCTTC
CDR3 protein: CASRTADNEQFF

V gene: TRBV7-9
D gene: .
J gene: TRBJ2-1
clone size: .
CDR3 DNA: TGTGCCAGCAGCCGGGGGTTTACCTACAATGAGCAGTTCTTC
CDR3 protein: CASSRGFTYNEQFF

V gene: TRBV29-1
D gene: .
J gene: TRBJ2-3
clone size: .
CDR3 DNA: TGCAGCGGGGGCGTTTCCACAGATACGCAGTATTTT
CDR3 protein: CSGGVSTDTQYF

V gene: TRBV16
D gene: TRBD1
J gene: TRBJ1-1
clone size: .
CDR3 DNA: TGTGCCAGCAGCCAGACAGGGGAAGCTTTCTTT
CDR3 protein: CASSQTGEAFF

V gene: TRBV7-3
D gene: .
J gene: TRBJ2-1
clone size: .
CDR3 DNA: TGTGCCAGCAGCTTAATGGGTCAGGGTAGAAAATTGGATGAGCAGTTCTTC
CDR3 protein: CASSLMGQGRKLDEQFF

V gene: TRBV19
D gene: TRBD1
J gene: TRBJ1-3
clone size: .
CDR3 DNA: TGTGCCAGTAGATCAACGCCACGGACAGGGGGCTCTATTCCCTCTGGAAACACCATATATTTT
CDR3 protein: CASRSTPRTGGSIPSGNTIYF

V gene: TRBV6-1
D gene: TRBD2
J gene: TRBJ2-3
clone size: .
CDR3 DNA: TGTGCCAGCAGTGATCTCTCTGGCGGGGGGACAGATACGCAGTATTTT
CDR3 protein: CASSDLSGGGTDTQYF

V gene: TRBV5-1
D gene: .
J gene: TRBJ2-1
clone size: .
CDR3 DNA: TGCGCCAGCAGCAGGAGCGGCTCCTACAATGAGCAGTTCTTC
CDR3 protein: CASSRSGSYNEQFF

V gene: TRBV19
D gene: .
J gene: TRBJ1-1
clone size: .
CDR3 DNA: TGTGCCAGTACATTGGGGATGAACACTGAAGCTTTCTTT
CDR3 protein: CASTLGMNTEAFF

V gene: TRBV6-2/TRBV6-3
D gene: .
J gene: TRBJ1-5
clone size: .
CDR3 DNA: TGTGCCAGCAGTTATAACACCAGAGAACTATATAGCAATCAGCCCCAGCATTTT
CDR3 protein: CASSYNTRELYSNQPQHF

V gene: TRBV7-9
D gene: .
J gene: TRBJ2-1
clone size: .
CDR3 DNA: TGTGCCAGCAACCCCAAGCATGGCAATGAGCAGTTCTTC
CDR3 protein: CASNPKHGNEQFF

V gene: TRBV29-1
D gene: TRBD1
J gene: TRBJ2-3
clone size: few
CDR3 DNA: TGCAGCGTTGAGGACAGGGTTGGGACAGATACGCAGTATTTT
CDR3 protein: CSVEDRVGTDTQYF

V gene: TRBV5-6
D gene: .
J gene: TRBJ1-1
clone size: .
CDR3 DNA: TGTGCCAGCAGCCCTGGTATTGGGGGCGGAGGATTGAACACTGAAGCTTTCTTT
CDR3 protein: CASSPGIGGGGLNTEAFF

V gene: TRBV9
D gene: .
J gene: TRBJ1-2
clone size: .
CDR3 DNA: TGTGCCAGCAGCGTAGTGGGGGGGAACTATGGCTACACCTTC
CDR3 protein: CASSVVGGNYGYTF